The present entry profiles one T cell receptor (beta chain) with its context. Since the CDR3 does not end with the conserved phenylalanine or tryptophan, this likely comes from a read error. V gave up 7 bases and J gave up 5 bases; unmatched junction bases: 5. CDR3 size: 12 residues. Germline V gene lookup returns CDR1 SQVTM and CDR2 ANQGSEA. The data were taken from a study of T-cell reconstitution after alpha-beta-depleted transplantation in children. Library preparation (for TCRbeta) was performed with unique molecular identifiers. TCRdb re-called the PCR reads with MiXCR, one entry per CDR3 protein. The sample has roughly 350,000 distinct CDR3 sequences, roughly 17% seen once; the top ten hold 35% to 50%.

Sequenced material: PBMCs, mostly from graft donor cells, taken 360 days after TCRalphabeta/CD19-depleted stem cell transplant. The J gene is TRBJ1-1, the V gene TRBV29-1; 9 bases align to TRBD1. This TCR was recovered from a male patient aged 2-15 years who had a stem cell transplant for acute lymphoblastic leukemia, so the T cells may come from the graft donor. In DNA form, the CDR3 reads TGCAGCGCCTGGGACAGGGTGACTGAAGCTTTCTAT. This codes for CSAWDRVTEAFY.